The 27 T cell receptor beta chains presented below share a single source sample, sequenced in a study of immune evolution from preneoplasia to lung adenocarcinoma (dated by TCRdb to the early 2020s). The library relied on the immunoSEQ multiplex PCR assay. TCRdb carries this immuneACCESS record with in-frame sequences only. Its versions omit some clonotypes, under half of them owing to an unresolved V gene in the studies checked, with the rest unexplained. In this sample the table shows fewer than 14,000 clones, 82% of which occur a single time. 1.7% of the sample is taken by the ten largest. Source material: FFPE minimally invasive lung adenocarcinoma tissue. The meaning of the sample's cell subset or site label: micro-invasive lung adenocarcinoma (MIA). The receptors come from a person aged 70 to 85 with lung adenocarcinoma.

The chain is built from TRBV2 and TRBJ2-3; 11 bases map to TRBD2. V was pared by 4 bases and J by 5 bases, with 14 bases of the junction left unmatched. Germline loops: CDR1 SNHLY, CDR2 FYNNEI. CDR3 length: 18 residues. CDR3 nucleotide sequence: TGTGCCAGCAGTGGTTGGACTGCGGGACTAGCGGCGGGAGATACGCAGTATTTT. Its translation is CASSGWTAGLAAGDTQYF.

The sample holds one count of this clone. The rearrangement links TRBV6-1 to TRBJ1-2; D perhaps matches TRBD1 (5 bases). Germline lookup yields CDR1 MNHNS and CDR2 SASEGT. This CDR3 has 14 residues. V was shortened by 4 bases and J by 0 bases, with 9 bases between the two germline ends. CDR3 in amino acids: CASSAGTTNYGYTF. The CDR3 DNA reads as TGTGCCAGCAGTGCCGGGACCACTAACTATGGCTACACCTTC.

J is TRBJ1-1 and V is TRBV11-2; D not certain. Trimming took 6 bases from V and 4 from J, leaving 15 bases between them. Germline CDR1 and CDR2: SGHAT and FQNNGV. This CDR3 has 14 amino acids. The CDR3 is CASSLLERGTEAFF. In DNA form, the CDR3 reads TGTGCCAGCAGTCTACTCGAACGGGGCACTGAAGCTTTCTTT.

The DNA of the CDR3 is TGTGCCAGTAGTATCTTCGTCAACTATGGCTACACCTTC. The encoded protein is CASSIFVNYGYTF. The V and J genes are TRBV19 and TRBJ1-2; D uncertain. Between the trimmed V and J ends, which lost 3 bases and 2 bases, there was a span of 7 bases. This CDR3 region has 13 residues. Germline V gene data show CDR1 as LNHDA and CDR2 as SQIVND (reference sequence).

This chain connects TRBV19 to TRBJ2-3; 10 bases map to TRBD2. Per germline, CDR1 LNHDA and CDR2 SQIVND (reference sequence). The CDR3 covers 16 residues. V was pared by 4 bases and J by 1 base, with 5 bases of the junction left unmatched. This chain's CDR3 is CASSSRLAGRTDTQYF. The DNA for the CDR3 is TGTGCCAGTAGTAGCCGACTAGCGGGTCGCACAGATACGCAGTATTTT. The complete variable domain, with remaining parts taken from reference TRBV19 and TRBJ2-3, reads DGGITQSPKYLFRKEGQNVTLSCEQNLNHDAMYWYRQDPGQGLRLIYYSQIVNDFQKGDIAEGYSVSREKKESFPLTVTSAQKNPTAFYLCASSSRLAGRTDTQYFGPGTRLTVL.

The chain is built from TRBV6-6 and TRBJ1-1; D gene uncertain. Trimming shortened V by 0 bases and J by 3 bases, and 8 bases separated the two germline ends. The CDR3 loop spans 14 amino acids. The germline gives CDR1 MNHNY, CDR2 SVGAGI (reference sequence). This CDR3 is CASSYSGVYTEAFF. CDR3 in DNA: TGTGCCAGCAGTTACTCGGGAGTATACACTGAAGCTTTCTTT.

The CDR3 DNA reads TGTGCCAGCAGCTTAGTCGGATCTAACTATGGCTACACCTTC. This translates into CASSLVGSNYGYTF. The gene calls are TRBV7-9 and TRBJ1-2; D uncertain. Between the trimmed V and J ends, which lost 1 base and 0 bases, there was a span of 6 bases. CDR3 length equals 14 residues. The germline CDR1 and CDR2 sequences are SEHNR and FQNEAQ (reference sequence).

The chain carries TRBV7-2 and TRBJ2-7; tentatively, D is TRBD1 or TRBD2 (5 bases each). Trimming left V 3 bases short and J 3 bases short, with 18 bases between. CDR3 length equals 16 residues. Germline loops: CDR1 SGHTA, CDR2 FQGNSA. As DNA, the CDR3 is TGTGCCAGCAGCTTGGGGGTCGGGCGGGTAAACTACGAGCAGTACTTC. Encoded protein: CASSLGVGRVNYEQYF.

The chain is built from TRBV11-1 and TRBJ1-6, with a tentative D call TRBD1 (6 bases). With 5 bases removed from V and 8 bases from J, the gap between germline ends came to 10 bases. Germline V gene data show CDR1 as SGHAT and CDR2 as FQDESV (reference sequence). The CDR3 spans 13 residues. The DNA for the CDR3 is TGTGCCAGCAGCGGGGGCATCCATTCACCCCTCCACTTT. Amino acids: CASSGGIHSPLHF. The full variable domain, its missing parts supplied by reference TRBV11-1 and TRBJ1-6, is EAEVAQSPRYKITEKSQAVAFWCDPISGHATLYWYRQILGQGPELLVQFQDESVVDDSQLPKDRFSAERLKGVDSTLKIQPAELGDSAMYLCASSGGIHSPLHFGNGTRLTVT.

The rearrangement uses TRBV5-6 and TRBJ1-5; D is perhaps TRBD1 (6 bases). There are 15 residues in the CDR3. V was cut by 3 bases and J by 0 bases, with 10 bases left in between. Per germline, CDR1 SGHDT and CDR2 YYEEEE. CDR3 sequence (DNA): TGTGCCAGCAGCTGGAGGGGGAATAGCAATCAGCCCCAGCATTTT. Its translation is CASSWRGNSNQPQHF.

The chain combines TRBV5-1 with TRBJ1-3, with 9 bases identical to TRBD1. The V gene's germline CDR1 is SGHRS and CDR2 YFSETQ. The junction had 9 bases not matched to a gene; V was cut back by 4 bases and J by 1 base. This CDR3 is built from 17 residues. Here the CDR3 DNA reads TGCGCCAGCAGCGATTTTGGACAGGGGCCATCTGGAAACACCATATATTTT. This encodes CASSDFGQGPSGNTIYF.

The chain combines TRBV25-1 with TRBJ1-2; TRBD1 matches 9 bases. CDR1 is MGHDK and CDR2 is SYGVNS in the germline V gene. V trimming: 3 bases; J trimming: 4 bases; junction bases outside the gene matches: 6. The length of the CDR3 is 15 residues. This CDR3 reads CASSDPGTGIYGYTF. The CDR3 region has the DNA TGTGCCAGCAGTGATCCCGGGACAGGGATCTATGGCTACACCTTC.

The J gene is TRBJ1-2, the V gene TRBV30, with 8 bases fitting TRBD1. Per the germline V gene, CDR1 is GTSNPN and CDR2 is SVGIG (reference sequence). The V and J ends lost 5 bases and 4 bases, in that order; junction bases with no gene match: 3. There are 12 residues in the CDR3. CDR3 protein: CAWRQGTYGYTF. DNA of the CDR3: TGTGCCTGGCGACAGGGGACCTATGGCTACACCTTC. The complete variable domain, with remaining parts taken from reference TRBV30 and TRBJ1-2, reads SQTIHQWPATLVQPVGSPLSLECTVEGTSNPNLYWYRQAAGRGLQLLFYSVGIGQISSEVPQNLSASRPQDRQFILSSKKLLLSDSGFYLCAWRQGTYGYTFGSGTRLTVV.

J is TRBJ1-2 and V is TRBV5-1; D unclear. Germline V lookup: CDR1 SGHRS, CDR2 YFSETQ. Trimming pared 0 bases from V and 5 bases from J, leaving 14 bases between. The CDR3 has 15 amino acids. The CDR3 region is CASSLEWVAVYGYTF. The CDR3 DNA follows: TGCGCCAGCAGCTTGGAGTGGGTTGCCGTTTATGGCTACACCTTC. Using reference TRBV5-1 and TRBJ1-2 for the parts outside the CDR3, the full variable domain is KAGVTQTPRYLIKTRGQQVTLSCSPISGHRSVSWYQQTPGQGLQFLFEYFSETQRNKGNFPGRFSGRQFSNSRSEMNVSTLELGDSALYLCASSLEWVAVYGYTFGSGTRLTVV.

V usage is TRBV4-1 and J usage is TRBJ1-4; 7 nucleotides match TRBD1. The CDR3 loop spans 14 amino acids. From germline, CDR1 is MGHRA and CDR2 YSYEKL. With V trimmed by 6 bases and J by 3 bases, 4 bases remained unmatched. CDR3 sequence reads: CASREGTANEKLFF. The DNA of the CDR3 is TGCGCCAGCAGGGAAGGGACAGCTAATGAAAAACTGTTTTTT.

This clone showed up just a few times. The chain uses TRBV5-6 and TRBJ2-1, with TRBD2 matching over 7 bases. The CDR3 contains 13 residues. V shed 0 bases and J 7 bases; nucleotides not matched to a gene: 1. Germline V gene sequence: CDR1 SGHDT, CDR2 YYEEEE. CDR3 residues: CASSLAGGNEQFF. DNA for the CDR3: TGTGCCAGCAGCTTGGCGGGGGGTAATGAGCAGTTCTTC.

The chain has TRBV6-1 and TRBJ1-2; possibly TRBD1 for D (6 bases). Germline CDR1 is MNHNS and CDR2 is SASEGT. Deletions cut 2 bases from V and 4 bases from J, with 14 bases between. The CDR3 consists of 15 residues. Here the CDR3 reads CASSENRGPSYGYTF. DNA for the CDR3: TGTGCCAGCAGTGAAAATCGGGGGCCCTCCTATGGCTACACCTTC.

The chain carries TRBV6-5 and TRBJ2-4; either TRBD1 or TRBD2 may supply D (5 bases each). CDR1 and CDR2 from the germline V gene are MNHEY and SVGAGI. The CDR3 has 14 amino acids. The ends were cut back, 5 bases at V and 7 bases at J, with 15 bases in the middle. This chain's CDR3 is CASSPQSGLNIQYF. CDR3 DNA sequence: TGTGCCAGCAGTCCCCAATCGGGGCTCAACATTCAGTACTTC.

This sequence joins TRBV5-8 and TRBJ1-5; D is perhaps TRBD1 (6 bases). Trimming removed 3 bases at V and 0 bases at J, with 16 bases between. Per germline, CDR1 SGHTS and CDR2 YDEGEE. The CDR3 is made up of 17 amino acids. CDR3 region: CASSWRSRGYSNQPQHF. The CDR3 nucleotides are TGTGCCAGCAGCTGGCGTTCCAGGGGATATAGCAATCAGCCCCAGCATTTT.

This clone has a handful of counts. The V and J genes are TRBV6-1 and TRBJ2-1; D remains ambiguous. V was shortened by 8 bases and J by 6 bases, with 8 bases between the two germline ends. The CDR3 consists of 11 residues. Germline CDR1 and CDR2: MNHNS and SASEGT. CDR3 sequence: CASLFVNEQFF. The DNA for the CDR3 is TGTGCCAGCTTGTTTGTCAATGAGCAGTTCTTC.

This chain links TRBV6-1 with TRBJ1-1; D is ambiguous. This CDR3 comprises 12 residues. Germline assignment: CDR1 MNHNS and CDR2 SASEGT. V dropped 7 bases and J dropped 3 bases, with 9 bases sitting between them. CDR3 in amino acids: CASTPRDTEAFF. DNA of the CDR3: TGTGCCAGCACGCCCCGGGACACTGAAGCTTTCTTT.

This clone occurred once. The chain combines TRBV30 with TRBJ1-2; D may be TRBD1 (5 bases). The CDR3 is made up of 12 amino acids. With 3 bases removed from V and 8 bases from J, the gap between germline ends came to 13 bases. Germline CDR1 is GTSNPN and CDR2 is SVGIG (reference sequence). The CDR3 DNA sequence: TGTGCCTGGAGGGGGGGAGGGCGCGGCTACACCTTC. It codes for CAWRGGGRGYTF.

The chain has TRBV7-8 and TRBJ1-1; no firm D call. With 5 bases removed from V and 0 bases from J, the gap between germline ends came to 10 bases. CDR3 length: 14 amino acids. CDR1 SGHVS and CDR2 FQNEAQ come from the germline V gene. The CDR3 sequence is CASSPRTVNTEAFF. The CDR3 bases are TGTGCCAGCAGCCCAAGGACGGTGAACACTGAAGCTTTCTTT.

This clone was seen a handful of times. The rearrangement joins TRBV30 to TRBJ1-2; 11 bases align to TRBD1. V lost 3 bases and J lost 8; bases outside the gene matches: 8. Germline V gene lookup returns CDR1 GTSNPN and CDR2 SVGIG (reference sequence). The length of the CDR3 is 14 residues. The CDR3 loop is CAWRDRDRGIGYTF. The CDR3 nucleotides read TGTGCCTGGAGGGATCGGGACAGGGGGATAGGCTACACCTTC.

The chain couples TRBV9 to TRBJ2-1; TRBD2 agrees at 8 bases. The germline gives CDR1 SGDLS, CDR2 YYNGEE. The CDR3 is made up of 18 amino acids. Germline trimming cut 0 bases from V and 6 bases from J; bases unmatched to any gene: 14. The DNA of the CDR3 is TGTGCCAGCAGCGTAGACCTCGTAACTAGCGGATTACTCAATGAGCAGTTCTTC. Its protein is CASSVDLVTSGLLNEQFF.

The chain combines TRBV19 with TRBJ1-2; TRBD1 matches 8 bases. The CDR3 is made up of 14 amino acids. Germline V CDR1 and CDR2: LNHDA, SQIVND (reference sequence). The J segment lost 2 bases and the V segment lost 7 bases, leaving 6 bases of the junction unmatched. In DNA form, the CDR3 reads TGTGCCAGTACTAAGGACAGGGAGAACTATGGCTACACCTTC. Protein: CASTKDRENYGYTF.

In this sample, this clone turned up once. The DNA for the CDR3 is TGTGCCAGTCGGACAGAGGCCCCGAATGAAAAACTGTTTTTT. This sequence encodes CASRTEAPNEKLFF. The chain has TRBV6-1 and TRBJ1-4, with a tentative D call TRBD1 (6 bases). This CDR3 has 14 amino acids. The germline V and J ends were trimmed by 9 bases and 5 bases, with 16 bases remaining between them. Germline V gene data show CDR1 as MNHNS and CDR2 as SASEGT.